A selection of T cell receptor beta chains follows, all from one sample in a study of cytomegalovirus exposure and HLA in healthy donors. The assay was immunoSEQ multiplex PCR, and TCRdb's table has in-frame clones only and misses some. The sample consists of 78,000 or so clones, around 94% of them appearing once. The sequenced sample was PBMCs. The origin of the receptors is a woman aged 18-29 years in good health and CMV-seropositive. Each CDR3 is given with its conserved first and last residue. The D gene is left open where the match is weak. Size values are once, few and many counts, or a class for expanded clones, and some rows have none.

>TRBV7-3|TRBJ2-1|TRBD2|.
CASSLTRLRLAGVSNEQFF
TGTGCCAGCAGCTTAACCCGCTTGAGACTAGCGGGAGTTAGCAATGAGCAGTTCTTC
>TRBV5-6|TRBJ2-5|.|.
CASSLVGRETQYF
TGTGCCAGCAGCTTGGTAGGGAGGGAGACCCAGTACTTC
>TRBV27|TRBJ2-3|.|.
CASRPRGGTDTQYF
TGTGCCAGCAGGCCCAGGGGCGGCACAGATACGCAGTATTTT
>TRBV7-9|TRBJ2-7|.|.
CASSFSMGMTAYEQYF
TGTGCCAGCAGCTTTAGTATGGGAATGACAGCCTACGAGCAGTACTTC
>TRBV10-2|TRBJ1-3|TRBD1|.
CASRGTGRRDTIYF
TGCGCCAGCAGGGGGACAGGGAGGCGCGACACCATATATTTT
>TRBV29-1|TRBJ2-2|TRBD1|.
CSVETGQGTGELFF
TGCAGCGTTGAAACGGGACAGGGGACCGGGGAGCTGTTTTTT
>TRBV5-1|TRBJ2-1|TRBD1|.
CASSGGQANSYNEQFF
TGCGCCAGCAGCGGGGGACAGGCTAACTCCTACAATGAGCAGTTCTTC
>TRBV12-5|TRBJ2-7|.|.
CASALGGGYEQYF
TGTGCTAGTGCTCTTGGAGGTGGCTACGAGCAGTACTTC
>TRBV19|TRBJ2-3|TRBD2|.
CASSLGTSRDTQYF
TGTGCCAGTAGTCTGGGGACTAGCAGAGATACGCAGTATTTT
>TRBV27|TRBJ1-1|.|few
CASSLQAFF
TGTGCCAGCAGTTTACAGGCTTTCTTT
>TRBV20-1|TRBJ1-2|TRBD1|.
CSSGTGDGYTF
TGTAGTTCCGGGACAGGGGACGGCTACACCTTC
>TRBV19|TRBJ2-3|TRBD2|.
CASSMQPPSGGTQYF
TGTGCCAGTAGTATGCAACCCCCTAGCGGGGGAACGCAGTATTTT
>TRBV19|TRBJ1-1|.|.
CASSTTGMNTEAFF
TGTGCCAGTAGTACGACGGGGATGAACACTGAAGCTTTCTTT
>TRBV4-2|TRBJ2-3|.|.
CASSQGLSDTQYF
TGTGCCAGCAGCCAGGGACTCTCAGATACGCAGTATTTT
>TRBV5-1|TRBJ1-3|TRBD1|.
CASSSGTGNPSGNTIYF
TGCGCCAGCAGTTCCGGGACAGGCAACCCCTCTGGAAACACCATATATTTT
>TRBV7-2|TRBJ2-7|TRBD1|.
CASSPMTGSSYEQYF
TGTGCCAGCAGCCCGATGACAGGGAGCTCCTACGAGCAGTACTTC
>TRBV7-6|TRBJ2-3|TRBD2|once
CASSRGSSGTDTQYF
TGTGCCAGCAGCCGCGGGTCTAGCGGTACAGATACGCAGTATTTT
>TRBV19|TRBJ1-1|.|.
CASSKRVDTEAFF
TGTGCCAGTAGTAAACGGGTGGACACTGAAGCTTTCTTT
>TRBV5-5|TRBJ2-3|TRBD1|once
CASSLGDRGPDTQYF
TGTGCCAGCAGCTTGGGGGACAGGGGCCCAGATACGCAGTATTTT
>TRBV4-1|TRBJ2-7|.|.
CASSQDTRYEQYF
TGCGCCAGCAGCCAAGATACGCGTTACGAGCAGTACTTC
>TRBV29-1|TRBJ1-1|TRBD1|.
CSARQGEAFF
TGCAGCGCGCGACAGGGTGAAGCTTTCTTT
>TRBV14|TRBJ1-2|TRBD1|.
CASSQGQGAYYGYTF
TGTGCCAGCAGCCAAGGACAGGGGGCTTACTATGGCTACACCTTC
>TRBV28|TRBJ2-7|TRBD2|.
CASRVAGARYEQYF
TGTGCCAGTCGAGTAGCGGGAGCACGGTACGAGCAGTACTTC
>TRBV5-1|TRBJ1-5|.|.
CASSPQPNSNQPQHF
TGCGCCAGCAGCCCGCAACCTAATAGCAATCAGCCCCAGCATTTT
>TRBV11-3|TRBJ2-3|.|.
CASSPDRDTQYF
TGTGCCAGCAGCCCAGACAGAGATACGCAGTATTTT
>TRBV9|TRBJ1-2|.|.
CASSVSDRDNYGYTF
TGTGCCAGCAGCGTGAGCGACAGAGATAACTATGGCTACACCTTC
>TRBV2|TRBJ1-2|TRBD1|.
CASSDPGQGNYGYTF
TGTGCCAGCAGTGACCCGGGACAGGGGAACTATGGCTACACCTTC
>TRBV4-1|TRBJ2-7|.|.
CASSGQYYEQYF
TGCGCCAGCAGCGGACAGTACTACGAGCAGTACTTC
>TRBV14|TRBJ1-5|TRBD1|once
CASSRKTSGQARNQPQHF
TGTGCCAGCAGCCGTAAAACCTCGGGACAGGCCCGCAATCAGCCCCAGCATTTT
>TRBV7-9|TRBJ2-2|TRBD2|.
CASTSGIAERVNTGELFF
TGTGCCAGCACCAGCGGGATAGCGGAGAGGGTGAACACCGGGGAGCTGTTTTTT
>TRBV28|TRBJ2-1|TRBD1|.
CASSLLTGTGGPNEQFF
TGTGCCAGCAGTTTATTGACCGGGACAGGGGGCCCCAATGAGCAGTTCTTC
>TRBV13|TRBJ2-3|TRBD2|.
CASSQPSGRAQIEQYF
TGTGCCAGCAGCCAGCCTAGCGGGAGGGCCCAAATAGAGCAGTATTTT
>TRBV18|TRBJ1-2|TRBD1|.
CASSPGQGASEGYTF
TGTGCCAGCTCACCCGGACAGGGGGCATCGGAAGGCTACACCTTC
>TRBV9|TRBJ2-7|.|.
CASSPRPLTGSYEQYF
TGTGCCAGCAGCCCCAGACCTCTGACGGGTTCCTACGAGCAGTACTTC
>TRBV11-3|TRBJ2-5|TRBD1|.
CASSPGTGAIETQYF
TGTGCCAGCAGCCCCGGGACAGGGGCGATTGAGACCCAGTACTTC